This T cell receptor (beta chain) emerged from a study of cytomegalovirus exposure and HLA in healthy donors. Points from the study as a whole: Later analysis demonstrated an association between a missense DCLRE1C variant and TCR beta V- and J-gene trimming. The only immune exposure information that was available was CMV serostatus. An analysis was carried out at a later point. It showed that HLA-associated TCR beta chains were more clonally expanded than equally common non-associated chains.

This CDR3 is built from 11 residues. V lost 1 base, J lost 12 bases, and 3 bases stayed unmatched. Germline CDR1 and CDR2: MDHEN and SYDVKM. Primers: 60 Vbeta forward and 13 Jbeta reverse. The data were produced by immunoSEQ multiplex PCR, yet TCRdb's version contains in-frame clones alone and is incomplete. This table has tens of thousands of clones, roughly nine tenths appearing once. Concerning this clone itself: Its antigen is unknown.

The chain employs TRBV28 and TRBJ2-7; 7 bases match TRBD2. Source material: PBMCs. The TCR was taken from a man aged 25-40 years in good health and CMV-seropositive. The chain's CDR3 is CASSLSRERYF. The CDR3 DNA follows: TGTGCCAGCAGTTTATCGCGGGAGAGGTACTTC.